Listed below are T cell receptor beta chains from one sample, sequenced in a study of monozygotic twins with cystic fibrosis. Using immunoSEQ multiplex PCR, the repertoire was profiled, and TCRdb retains in-frame clones only, with some absent. The top ten clones hold around 1% of a sample with around 30,000 clones, around 81% of them seen once. Sequences were obtained from blood. Receptor source: a girl aged 2 to 9 with cystic fibrosis. CDR3s include the opening cysteine and the closing phenylalanine or tryptophan. D genes are given only for firm matches. Clone size is not always given. Where it is, it says once, few, many or a class for expanded clones.

>.|.|TRBV25-1|TRBJ2-7
CASADRPYEQYF
TGTGCCAGCGCGGACAGACCCTACGAGCAGTACTTC
>few|.|TRBV27|TRBJ1-1
CASSLSAGPTEAFF
TGTGCCAGCAGTTTATCGGCAGGTCCCACTGAAGCTTTCTTT
>.|TRBD1|TRBV5-1|TRBJ1-1
CASSLTGLGSTEAFF
TGCGCCAGCAGCCTGACAGGGCTTGGGAGCACTGAAGCTTTCTTT
>.|.|TRBV30|TRBJ2-5
CATGQERETQYF
TGTGCCACCGGCCAGGAAAGAGAGACCCAGTACTTC
>.|.|TRBV6-5|TRBJ1-2
CASSYGLKGTRDGYTF
TGTGCCAGCAGTTACGGGCTTAAGGGGACGAGAGATGGCTACACCTTC
>.|.|TRBV30|TRBJ2-2
CAWRRGLSPSPGELFF
TGTGCCTGGAGGCGCGGTCTGAGCCCTTCCCCCGGGGAGCTGTTTTTT
>.|.|TRBV6-5|TRBJ1-4
CASRTFGEAGGKLFF
TGTGCCAGCAGGACGTTTGGTGAGGCGGGGGGAAAACTGTTTTTT
>few|.|TRBV11-2|TRBJ2-7
CASSLHADDYEQYF
TGTGCCAGCAGCTTACATGCGGACGACTACGAGCAGTACTTC
>.|.|TRBV21-1|TRBJ2-4
CASSKHGRIVGKNIQYF
TGTGCCAGCAGCAAACATGGACGAATCGTCGGTAAAAACATTCAGTACTTC
>.|TRBD1|TRBV10-2|TRBJ1-5
CASSDYSTGGSNQPQHF
TGCGCCAGCAGTGACTATTCGACAGGGGGCTCGAATCAGCCCCAGCATTTT
>.|.|TRBV6-1|TRBJ2-1
CASSRSDWYNEQFF
TGTGCCAGCAGTCGCTCGGACTGGTACAATGAGCAGTTCTTC
>.|.|TRBV5-1|TRBJ2-2
CASSLVRASTGELFF
TGCGCCAGCAGCTTGGTCAGGGCCAGCACCGGGGAGCTGTTTTTT
>.|TRBD1|TRBV2|TRBJ2-2
CARRGRDTGELFF
TGTGCCAGAAGGGGGCGGGACACCGGGGAGCTGTTTTTT
>.|.|TRBV6-5|TRBJ2-2
CASRRDTTGELFF
TGTGCCAGCAGGCGGGACACCACCGGGGAGCTGTTTTTT
>.|.|TRBV19|TRBJ1-1
CASRGLYSEAFF
TGTGCCAGTAGGGGACTTTACAGTGAAGCTTTCTTT
>.|TRBD1|TRBV6-1|TRBJ2-7
CASILQGQAYEQYF
TGTGCCAGCATTCTCCAAGGACAGGCCTACGAGCAGTACTTC
>few|.|TRBV19|TRBJ1-4
CASSIHEKLFF
TGTGCCAGTAGTATCCATGAAAAACTGTTTTTT
>.|.|TRBV18|TRBJ2-2
CASTPTGLTGELFF
TGTGCCAGCACACCAACAGGGCTCACCGGGGAGCTGTTTTTT
>.|TRBD2|TRBV7-9|TRBJ2-7
CASSLTGRPYEQYF
TGTGCCAGCAGCTTAACCGGGAGGCCCTACGAGCAGTACTTC
>.|.|TRBV2|TRBJ1-5
CASTRQVDSNQPQHF
TGTGCCAGCACTCGACAGGTGGATAGCAATCAGCCCCAGCATTTT
>.|.|TRBV5-4|TRBJ1-1
CASSLGGTNAEAFF
TGTGCCAGCAGCTTGGGTGGCACTAACGCTGAAGCTTTCTTT
>.|.|TRBV6-5|TRBJ1-1
CASSYQRALGTEAFF
TGTGCCAGCAGTTACCAACGGGCCCTTGGGACTGAAGCTTTCTTT
>.|.|TRBV2|TRBJ2-7
CASRMTSPLYEQYF
TGTGCCAGCAGAATGACTAGTCCCTTGTACGAGCAGTACTTC
>.|.|TRBV7-6|TRBJ2-1
CASSLGGAGAGNEQFF
TGTGCCAGCAGCTTGGGGGGGGCGGGAGCAGGCAATGAGCAGTTCTTC
>.|.|TRBV18|TRBJ2-1
CASSPPADQYNEQFF
TGTGCCAGCTCACCACCGGCAGATCAATACAATGAGCAGTTCTTC
>.|.|TRBV6-1|TRBJ1-2
CASSEDSYGYTF
TGTGCCAGCAGTGAAGACAGCTATGGCTACACCTTC
>.|TRBD2|TRBV27|TRBJ2-7
CASSLSLFSSGIGNEQYF
TGTGCCAGCAGTTTATCCCTCTTTTCTAGCGGGATAGGGAACGAGCAGTACTTC
>.|.|TRBV4-1|TRBJ2-2
CASSQEEGSGELFF
TGCGCCAGCAGCCAAGAAGAGGGGTCCGGGGAGCTGTTTTTT
>.|.|TRBV6-5|TRBJ1-2
CASSYQGPNYGYTF
TGTGCCAGCAGTTATCAGGGACCAAACTATGGCTACACCTTC
>.|TRBD1|TRBV6-1|TRBJ2-7
CASSGPGQGSDEQYF
TGTGCCAGCAGTGGTCCGGGACAGGGGAGCGACGAGCAGTACTTC
>.|.|TRBV7-8|TRBJ1-1
CASMFSRTGGTEAFF
TGTGCCAGCATGTTTTCCAGGACGGGCGGCACTGAAGCTTTCTTT
>.|.|TRBV7-6|TRBJ2-3
CASSLGDLTDTQYF
TGTGCCAGCAGCTTAGGGGACCTCACAGATACGCAGTATTTT
>.|TRBD1|TRBV30|TRBJ2-7
CAWSMTGTGKYEQYF
TGTGCCTGGAGTATGACAGGGACAGGGAAGTACGAGCAGTACTTC
>.|.|TRBV4-2|TRBJ1-4
CASSQDPGNEKLFF
TGTGCCAGCAGCCAAGATCCCGGGAATGAAAAACTGTTTTTT
>few|TRBD1|TRBV4-2|TRBJ1-4
CASSQSGTANEKLFF
TGTGCCAGCAGTCAGAGCGGGACAGCAAATGAAAAACTGTTTTTT
>.|TRBD2|TRBV6-6|TRBJ2-1
CASSPTSGRRNEQFF
TGTGCCAGCAGCCCCACTAGCGGGAGGAGGAATGAGCAGTTCTTC
>once|.|TRBV25-1|TRBJ1-4
CASSPMVNEKLFF
TGTGCCAGCAGTCCTATGGTTAATGAAAAACTGTTTTTT
>few|.|TRBV27|TRBJ1-1
CASSLAGQWNTEAFF
TGTGCCAGCAGTTTAGCTGGCCAGTGGAACACTGAAGCTTTCTTT
>.|.|TRBV18|TRBJ1-4
CASSPGGKTNEKLFF
TGTGCCAGCTCACCAGGGGGGAAAACTAATGAAAAACTGTTTTTT
>.|.|TRBV6-6|TRBJ1-5
CASGYELNSNQPQHF
TGTGCCAGCGGTTACGAATTAAATAGCAATCAGCCCCAGCATTTT
>.|.|TRBV27|TRBJ1-3
CASSRGAGPLSGNTIYF
TGTGCCAGCAGCCGCGGAGCAGGGCCCCTCTCTGGAAACACCATATATTTT
>.|.|TRBV30|TRBJ1-3
CAWSVRTGISGNTIYF
TGTGCCTGGAGTGTTCGAACAGGGATCTCTGGAAACACCATATATTTT
>few|TRBD1|TRBV5-1|TRBJ2-5
CASSLGFGQGRETQYF
TGCGCCAGCAGTCTTGGATTCGGACAGGGCCGGGAGACCCAGTACTTC
>.|TRBD2|TRBV4-2|TRBJ2-3
CASSQDLAGGTDTQYF
TGTGCCAGCAGCCAAGATCTAGCGGGGGGCACAGATACGCAGTATTTT
>.|.|TRBV2|TRBJ2-4
CASRERSGAKNIQYF
TGTGCCAGCAGGGAGCGGAGCGGGGCCAAAAACATTCAGTACTTC
>once|.|TRBV9|TRBJ1-3
CASSAAGMRGGNTIYF
TGTGCCAGCAGCGCCGCTGGTATGAGGGGCGGAAACACCATATATTTT
>.|.|TRBV27|TRBJ1-1
CASGGSKVAMNTEAFF
TGTGCCAGCGGGGGGTCTAAGGTCGCGATGAACACTGAAGCTTTCTTT
>.|.|TRBV13|TRBJ2-7
CASSLGDRSYEQYF
TGTGCCAGCAGCTTAGGTGACAGGTCCTACGAGCAGTACTTC